The sequence of this TCR beta chain was determined in a study of blood T cell repertoires in COVID-19. Across the study: Sources were T cells, B-cell-depleted T cells, or PBMCs; the material itself was cDNA or gDNA.

Repertoires were generated with immunoSEQ multiplex PCR, while TCRdb's copy carries only in-frame clones and drops some. The sample records more than 250,000 clones, around 85% being singletons. Germline V gene lookup returns CDR1 LGHNA and CDR2 YSLEER. This CDR3 has 19 residues. Trimming at V came to 0 bases and at J to 0 bases, leaving 8 bases not matched to a gene. The sample holds many counts of this clone. This TCR was recovered from a woman aged 25-40 years who had recovered from COVID-19. Sequencing was performed on peripheral blood. The chain recombines TRBV4-3 with TRBJ2-6, with 7 bases identical to TRBD2. The CDR3 nucleotides are TGCGCCAGCAGCCAAGAGGTAGCGGGCCGCATCTCTGGGGCCAACGTCCTGACTTTC. It is translated as CASSQEVAGRISGANVLTF.